This passage covers 8 T cell receptor beta chains from one sample sequenced in a study of T cell responses to AZD1222 COVID-19 vaccine. Using immunoSEQ multiplex PCR, the repertoire was profiled, and TCRdb retains in-frame clones only, with some absent. The data contain around 47,000 clones, around 80% of them singletons. The material was peripheral blood, obtained 28 days after the second dose of the MenACWY control vaccine. The receptors derive from an adult who received the MenACWY meningococcal vaccine as a control.

This clone was picked up one time. V usage is TRBV19 and J usage is TRBJ1-2; D uncertain. The V end lost 0 bases, the J end lost 4 bases, and 18 bases lay between the germline ends. The CDR3 covers 17 residues. CDR1 and CDR2 from the germline V gene are LNHDA and SQIVND (reference sequence). CDR3: CASSIEFGAPVGYGYTF. In DNA form, the CDR3 reads TGTGCCAGTAGTATAGAGTTCGGAGCCCCAGTGGGCTATGGCTACACCTTC.

The CDR3 here is CASSEALGGGRTDTQYF. CDR3 coding DNA: TGTGCCAGCAGTGAAGCGCTGGGGGGGGGCCGCACAGATACGCAGTATTTT. The chain combines TRBV6-1 with TRBJ2-3; a weak D match, TRBD2 (7 bases). CDR1 and CDR2 (germline): MNHNS, SASEGT. V was trimmed by 0 bases and J by 1 base, leaving 14 bases between them. This CDR3 contains 17 residues.

The V and J genes are TRBV28 and TRBJ1-5; D possibly corresponds to TRBD1 (5 bases). CDR3 length equals 19 residues. Germline CDR1 reads MDHEN; CDR2 reads SYDVKM. Trimming cost V 6 bases and J 2 bases, with 26 bases left between them. The chain's CDR3 is CASRTVPHHGTLGNQPQHF. The CDR3 bases are TGTGCCAGCAGGACGGTACCTCATCATGGGACCTTAGGCAATCAGCCCCAGCATTTT.

The rearrangement links TRBV6-5 to TRBJ2-3; 9 positions agree with TRBD1. Per germline, CDR1 MNHEY and CDR2 SVGAGI. CDR3 size: 15 residues. With 7 bases clipped from V and 4 bases from J, the junction kept 9 bases outside the gene matches. DNA of the CDR3: TGTGCCAGCACGACTGGGACAGGGAAGTCAGATACGCAGTATTTT. Its protein product is CASTTGTGKSDTQYF.

The gene calls are TRBV30 and TRBJ1-6, with no clear D. This CDR3 has 17 amino acids. V was clipped by 2 bases and J by 6 bases, with 20 bases between them. Germline CDR1 is GTSNPN and CDR2 is SVGIG (reference sequence). The CDR3 reads CAWSRLRAAKPNSPLHF. For the CDR3, the DNA is TGTGCCTGGAGTCGACTTCGGGCCGCAAAGCCTAATTCACCCCTCCACTTT.

The V call is TRBV6-5, the J call TRBJ2-7; D is ambiguous. From germline, CDR1 is MNHEY and CDR2 SVGAGI. The CDR3 consists of 14 residues. V shed 2 bases and J shed 4 bases, with 12 bases lying between them. The DNA of the CDR3 is TGTGCCAGCAGTTACGAGGCCGGGTCATACGAGCAGTACGTC. Protein sequence: CASSYEAGSYEQYV.

This CDR3 is CASSPGVQETQYF. The CDR3 DNA reads as TGTGCCAGCTCACCGGGCGTACAAGAGACCCAGTACTTC. The rearrangement joins TRBV18 to TRBJ2-5; D is unresolved. The V end lost 3 bases, the J end lost 2 bases, and 7 bases lay between the germline ends. Germline lookup yields CDR1 KGHSH and CDR2 LQKENI. This CDR3 has 13 amino acids.

The rearrangement uses TRBV18 and TRBJ1-5; tentative D call: TRBD1 (6 bases). CDR3 length equals 15 residues. CDR1 and CDR2 (germline): KGHSH, LQKENI. Trimming removed 2 bases at V and 7 bases at J, with 15 bases between. CDR3 in DNA: TGTGCCAGCTCACCAGGGGCACAGGGAGCCCAGCCCCAGCATTTT. Translated: CASSPGAQGAQPQHF.